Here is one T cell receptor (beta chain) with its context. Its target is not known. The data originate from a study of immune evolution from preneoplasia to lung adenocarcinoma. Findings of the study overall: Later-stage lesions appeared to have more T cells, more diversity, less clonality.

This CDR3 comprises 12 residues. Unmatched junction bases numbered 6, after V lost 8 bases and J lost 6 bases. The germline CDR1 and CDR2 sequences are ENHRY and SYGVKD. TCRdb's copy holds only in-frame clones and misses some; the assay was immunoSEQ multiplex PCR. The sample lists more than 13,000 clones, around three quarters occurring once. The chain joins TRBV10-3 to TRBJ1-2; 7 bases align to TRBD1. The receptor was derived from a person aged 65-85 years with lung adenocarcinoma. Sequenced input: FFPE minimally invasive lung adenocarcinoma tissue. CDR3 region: CAIQRQGDGYTF. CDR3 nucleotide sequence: TGTGCCATCCAGAGGCAGGGGGATGGCTACACCTTC.